This is a list of T cell receptor beta chains from one sample in a study of blood T cell repertoires in COVID-19. The protocol was immunoSEQ multiplex PCR, while the TCRdb copy is restricted to in-frame clones and leaves out a portion. Of around 200,000 clones detected, around 80% appear once; the ten largest clones hold around 7%. The sequenced sample consisted of peripheral blood. These receptors originate from a human donor in a cohort sampled during active COVID-19. Both conserved end residues are part of each CDR3. The D gene is left open where the match is weak. For some rows the clone size is stated as once, few or many, or as a class when expanded; others skip it.

.	TRBV11-3	.	TRBJ1-3	TGTGCCAGCAGCCGGACAAATTTAGACACCATATATTTT	CASSRTNLDTIYF
.	TRBV10-3	.	TRBJ1-1	TGTGCCATCAGTCCTCGGGAGGGGAATGGGGACACTGAAGCTTTCTTT	CAISPREGNGDTEAFF
.	TRBV6-2/TRBV6-3	.	TRBJ1-5	TGTGCCAGCAGTCAGGGGTCCCCGCAGCCCCAGCATTTT	CASSQGSPQPQHF
.	TRBV3-1/TRBV3-2	.	TRBJ2-2	TGTGCCAGCAGCCAAGTCGGCCTGGACTATGACGCCGGGGAGCTGTTTTTT	CASSQVGLDYDAGELFF
.	TRBV7-8	.	TRBJ1-6	TGTGCCAGCAGCTTAGTGGCAGGGGAGCGGAGCTCCCTCCACTTT	CASSLVAGERSSLHF
TRBD1	TRBV9	.	TRBJ1-2	TGTGCCAGCAGCGTAGGGAGAACAGGGGTTATTGACTATGGCTACACCTTC	CASSVGRTGVIDYGYTF
TRBD2	TRBV25-1	once	TRBJ2-3	TGTGCCAGCAGTAGGCCGGGGGGGGGCACAGATACGCAGTATTTT	CASSRPGGGTDTQYF
TRBD1	TRBV2	few	TRBJ2-7	TGTGCCAGCAGTCCCAACAGGGGTCGAGACGAGCAGTACTTC	CASSPNRGRDEQYF
.	TRBV4-1	.	TRBJ2-3	TGCGCCAGCAGCCCGAAGGGGAGGCATACGCAGTATTTT	CASSPKGRHTQYF
.	TRBV13	.	TRBJ2-1	TGTGCCAGCAGCAACAGGGACTCCTACAATGAGCAGTTCTTC	CASSNRDSYNEQFF
TRBD2	TRBV27	once	TRBJ2-7	TGTGCCAGCAGCCCCTCCTTTACTAGCGGGGGAACCCAGTACTTC	CASSPSFTSGGTQYF
.	TRBV4-1	.	TRBJ1-3	TGCGCCAGCAGCCCACCCCCCAGGGAACTCTCTGGAAACACCATATATTTT	CASSPPPRELSGNTIYF
.	TRBV14	.	TRBJ2-3	TGTGCCAGCAGCCATTTTGGACTTAACACAGATACGCAGTATTTT	CASSHFGLNTDTQYF
TRBD2	TRBV7-8	.	TRBJ2-1	TGTGCCAGCAGCTGGGAACTAGCGGGGTCTTACAATGAGCAGTTCTTC	CASSWELAGSYNEQFF
.	TRBV5-6	.	TRBJ1-4	TGTGCCAGCAGCTTGGGGCAGGGGAAAGAAAAACTGTTTTTT	CASSLGQGKEKLFF
TRBD1	TRBV5-4	.	TRBJ1-1	TGTGCCAGCAGCCTACAGGGGGCGCGCACTGAAGCTTTCTTT	CASSLQGARTEAFF
.	TRBV5-5	.	TRBJ1-1	TGTGCCAGCAGCTTGACAGAGATGAACACTGAAGCTTTCTTT	CASSLTEMNTEAFF
.	TRBV4-2	.	TRBJ2-1	TGTGCCAGCAGCCAAGAACAGGTCCCGTCCTACAATGAGCAGTTCTTC	CASSQEQVPSYNEQFF